This TCR beta chain was identified during a study of shared clonotypes between healthy human individuals. Study details: Every donor yielded three CD4 naive, three CD4 memory, two CD8 naive and one CD8 memory plate.

CD45RO-negative, CCR7-positively selected cells formed the naive CD8 fraction, excluding terminally differentiated effector memory CD45RA+ cells. Between the trimmed V and J ends, which lost 2 bases and 2 bases, there was a span of 13 bases. Per the germline V gene, CDR1 is SGHDT and CDR2 is YYEEEE. The CDR3 loop spans 15 amino acids. Each replicate PCR on the sorted subsets used about 0.2 ug DNA (approximately 27,000 T cell genomes). Sequencing was performed with immunoSEQ multiplex PCR; in TCRdb, only in-frame clones are kept and a portion is missing. Among about 870,000 clones listed, 90% to 95% were seen once. Notes on the study in general: It was only blood that was sampled, and tissue repertoires likely differ.

This clone has only a few counts. Its target is not known. The sequence was collected from a man aged 25 to 45 in good health. The rearrangement joins TRBV5-6 to TRBJ1-2; D call uncertain. The specimen sequenced was naive CD8+ T cells sorted from blood. CDR3 DNA: TGTGCCAGCAGCTTTAGGATGGAAGACAACTATGGCTACACCTTC. The encoded protein is CASSFRMEDNYGYTF.